The clone carrying this T cell receptor (beta chain) was seen repeatedly, ten times or more. Antigen specificity is unknown. The data were taken from a study of blood T cells in healthy people across ages. Per germline, CDR1 SGHRS and CDR2 YFSETQ. The CDR3 spans 14 residues. Study-level findings and limits: As naive T cell percentage varied, TCR beta diversity correlated strongly with it. No conclusive comparison of naive versus antigen-experienced cells was possible with unsorted PBMCs. Researchers deemed the diversity estimates from one million T cells underestimates.

Alongside a J-beta primer mix, a sample-barcoded 5' primer served in a second PCR lasting roughly 6 to 11 cycles. Each CDR3 protein gets one entry after TCRdb re-called the 5' RACE reads with MiXCR. The table includes hundreds of thousands of distinct CDR3 sequences, about 24% detected once. This sequence joins TRBV5-1 and TRBJ2-5; a possible D gene is TRBD2 (5 bases). The assigned J gene may be wrong: the sequence end matches TRBJ2-7 better. This clonotype was sampled from a man in his sixties or seventies in good health. The sequenced sample consisted of blood. The CDR3 spells CASSLGGPPYEQYF. The CDR3 coding sequence is TGCGCCAGCAGCTTGGGCGGGCCTCCCTACGAGCAGTACTTC.